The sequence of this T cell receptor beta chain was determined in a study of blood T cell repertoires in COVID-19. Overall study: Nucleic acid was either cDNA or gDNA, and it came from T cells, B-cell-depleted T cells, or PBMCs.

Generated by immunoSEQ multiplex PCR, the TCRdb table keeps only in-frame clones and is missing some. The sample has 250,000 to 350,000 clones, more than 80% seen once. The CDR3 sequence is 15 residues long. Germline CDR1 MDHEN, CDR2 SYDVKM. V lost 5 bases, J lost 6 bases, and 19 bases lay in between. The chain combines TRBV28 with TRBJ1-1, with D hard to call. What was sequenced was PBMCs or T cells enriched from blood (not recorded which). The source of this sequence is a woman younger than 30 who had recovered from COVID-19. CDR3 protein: CASSRFRRRMSEAFF. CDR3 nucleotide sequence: TGTGCCAGCAGTCGATTCAGGCGACGGATGTCTGAAGCTTTCTTT.